These 25 T cell receptor beta chains were all obtained from the same sample, sequenced in a study of blood T cell dynamics during melanoma immunotherapy. TCRdb's table, derived via immunoSEQ multiplex PCR, lists solely in-frame clones and lacks some. The sample has over a hundred clones, around 84% seen once; the top ten hold more than 13%. The time point is: pre-treatment baseline. This specimen consisted of cell-free DNA from blood, obtained from a patient treated with checkpoint blockade. Source of these receptors: a human donor with melanoma.

This rearrangement joins TRBV5-6 to TRBJ2-1; D is undetermined. The germline V gene has CDR1 SGHDT and CDR2 YYEEEE. The CDR3 loop spans 13 amino acids. V was cut by 0 bases and J by 2 bases, with 3 bases left in between. CDR3 nucleotide sequence: TGTGCCAGCAGCTTGGGACCCTACAATGAGCAGTTCTTC. Its protein is CASSLGPYNEQFF.

The rearrangement joins TRBV5-4 to TRBJ2-3, with 9 bases aligning to TRBD2. With V trimmed by 3 bases and J by 14 bases, 10 bases remained unmatched. In germline, CDR1 is SGHNT, CDR2 YYREEE (reference sequence). This CDR3 is 13 amino acids long. In nucleotides, the CDR3 is TGTGCCAGCAGCTCGAAACCGCTAGCGGGGTGGTATTTT. Translation: CASSSKPLAGWYF.

The chain uses TRBV2 and TRBJ1-1; no clear D gene. Germline V gene sequence: CDR1 SNHLY, CDR2 FYNNEI. V was shortened by 8 bases and J by 7 bases, with 11 bases between the two germline ends. This CDR3 comprises 11 residues. CDR3 sequence: CASHGTGEAFF. The CDR3 DNA reads TGTGCCAGCCATGGTACGGGTGAAGCTTTCTTT. Based on the CDR3 plus reference TRBV2 and TRBJ1-1, the full variable domain is EPEVTQTPSHQVTQMGQEVILRCVPISNHLYFYWYRQILGQKVEFLVSFYNNEISEKSEIFDDQFSVERPDGSNFTLKIRSTKLEDSAMYFCASHGTGEAFFGQGTRLTVV.

The CDR3, as DNA: TGTGCCAGCAGTGAGGGACTAGCGGGCCTACAAGAGACCCAGTACTTC. This sequence encodes CASSEGLAGLQETQYF. This chain uses TRBV27 with TRBJ2-5; the match to TRBD2 covers 12 bases. The CDR3 consists of 16 residues. The V and J ends lost 5 bases and 2 bases, in that order; junction bases with no gene match: 6. Germline lookup yields CDR1 MNHEY and CDR2 SMNVEV (reference sequence).

The chain carries TRBV30 and TRBJ1-5, with 8 nucleotides matching TRBD1. CDR3 length equals 15 residues. Per the germline V gene, CDR1 is GTSNPN and CDR2 is SVGIG (reference sequence). V was clipped by 0 bases and J by 8 bases; unmatched bases: 9. The CDR3 loop is CAWSVGSGGREPQHF. The CDR3 DNA reads TGTGCCTGGAGTGTCGGGTCAGGGGGCCGAGAGCCCCAGCATTTT. Drawing the rest from reference TRBV30 and TRBJ1-5, the complete variable domain is SQTIHQWPATLVQPVGSPLSLECTVEGTSNPNLYWYRQAAGRGLQLLFYSVGIGQISSEVPQNLSASRPQDRQFILSSKKLLLSDSGFYLCAWSVGSGGREPQHFGDGTRLSIL.

The chain links TRBV5-4 to TRBJ1-2, with D hard to call. CDR1 is SGHNT, CDR2 YYREEE, per germline (reference sequence). The V end lost 7 bases, the J end lost 4 bases, and 20 bases lay between the germline ends. The CDR3 sequence is 15 residues long. Here the CDR3 DNA reads TGTGCCAGCTCGCCTTACGTACCAAAGACCTATGGCTACACCTTC. Translated, it gives CASSPYVPKTYGYTF.

This chain connects TRBV19 to TRBJ2-3; 7 nucleotides match TRBD2. The CDR3 contains 15 residues. CDR1 is LNHDA and CDR2 is SQIVND in the germline V gene (reference sequence). V shed 7 bases and J 2 bases; nucleotides not matched to a gene: 9. The CDR3 spells CASTPRSGTTDTQYF. The CDR3 coding sequence is TGTGCCAGTACCCCCCGAAGCGGGACCACAGATACGCAGTATTTT.

This clone occurred a few times. CDR3 sequence (DNA): TGTGCCAGTAGTACTGGGGCAGAGGGGGGCTACAATGAGCAGTTCTTC. Its protein product is CASSTGAEGGYNEQFF. The J gene is TRBJ2-1, the V gene TRBV19; D may be TRBD1 or TRBD2 (6 bases each). Germline V lookup: CDR1 LNHDA, CDR2 SQIVND (reference sequence). This CDR3 has 16 residues. Trimming left V 4 bases short and J 3 bases short, with 16 bases between.

The CDR3 nucleotides read TGTGCCAGCAGCTTGGTTCTAGCGGGAGGATTCAATGAGCAGTTCTTC. Amino acid sequence: CASSLVLAGGFNEQFF. The chain employs TRBV5-6 and TRBJ2-1; 11 nucleotides agree with TRBD2. Losses at the gene ends were 0 bases for V and 6 bases for J; bases not matched to a gene: 5. In germline, CDR1 is SGHDT, CDR2 YYEEEE. CDR3 length: 16 amino acids.

V is TRBV30 and J is TRBJ1-1; D remains ambiguous. V was shortened by 4 bases and J by 3 bases, with 15 bases between the two germline ends. The CDR3 has 14 amino acids. CDR1 and CDR2 (germline): GTSNPN, SVGIG (reference sequence). CDR3 DNA: TGTGCCTGGAATCTCGGGGTAAGACACACTGAAGCTTTCTTT. Amino acids: CAWNLGVRHTEAFF.

This clone appeared a single time. CDR3 amino acids: CASSYYGTPNTGELFF. The CDR3 nucleotides read TGTGCCAGCAGTTACTACGGGACTCCCAACACCGGGGAGCTGTTTTTT. This chain links TRBV6-5 with TRBJ2-2, with D possibly being TRBD2 (6 bases). This CDR3 spans 16 amino acids. The V end lost 1 base, the J end lost 2 bases, and 11 bases lay between the germline ends. The germline V gene has CDR1 MNHEY and CDR2 SVGAGI.

The chain is built from TRBV6-6 and TRBJ1-2; unclear D gene. Trimming took off 7 bases at V and 6 bases at J, with 12 bases between the two ends. Germline V lookup: CDR1 MNHNY, CDR2 SVGAGI (reference sequence). CDR3 length: 12 residues. As DNA, the CDR3 is TGTGCCAGCACCCCGTCGGGTGATGGCTACACCTTC. Translating gives CASTPSGDGYTF.

The gene calls are TRBV28 and TRBJ1-2; D is unresolved. CDR3 length equals 11 residues. Germline-derived CDR1 and CDR2 are MDHEN and SYDVKM. Trimming took 10 bases from V and 5 from J, leaving 11 bases between them. CDR3 in DNA: TGTGCCACCCGAGGTGCGTATGGCTACACCTTC. Translation gives CATRGAYGYTF.

This clone showed up just once. V and J are TRBV29-1 and TRBJ2-7; D possibly corresponds to TRBD1 (6 bases). Trimming cost V 8 bases and J 7 bases, with 15 bases left between them. The CDR3 spans 11 residues. Germline V gene data show CDR1 as SQVTM and CDR2 as ANQGSEA. CDR3: CSPRTGQEQYV. CDR3 nucleotide sequence: TGCAGCCCTCGAACAGGGCAAGAGCAGTACGTC.

The gene calls are TRBV28 and TRBJ1-2; D is unresolved. V was clipped by 10 bases and J by 5 bases, with 20 bases between them. The CDR3 is made up of 14 amino acids. In germline, CDR1 is MDHEN, CDR2 SYDVKM. Here the CDR3 reads CATSTWWGLYGYTF. The CDR3 DNA reads as TGTGCCACCTCCACTTGGTGGGGATTATATGGCTACACCTTC.

The rearrangement links TRBV5-4 to TRBJ1-2; perhaps TRBD1 as D (6 bases). The germline gives CDR1 SGHNT, CDR2 YYREEE (reference sequence). With 4 bases removed from V and 3 bases from J, the gap between germline ends came to 16 bases. The CDR3 has 15 residues. CDR3 sequence (DNA): TGTGCCAGCAGCCGCCGGGGGCCAGGGGACTATGGCTACACCTTC. This gives the protein CASSRRGPGDYGYTF.

This chain's CDR3 is CASSSHTGGGSPLHF. For the CDR3, the DNA is TGTGCCAGCTCTTCCCACACAGGGGGCGGATCACCCCTCCACTTT. The V and J genes are TRBV6-6 and TRBJ1-6, with 9 nucleotides matching TRBD1. In germline, CDR1 is MNHNY, CDR2 SVGAGI (reference sequence). The CDR3 has 15 residues. V shed 8 bases, J shed 10 bases, and the junction held 12 bases outside the gene matches.

This chain links TRBV6-5 with TRBJ2-1; a possible D gene is TRBD2 (5 bases). The CDR3 covers 15 residues. The germline CDR1 and CDR2 sequences are MNHEY and SVGAGI. V was cut by 5 bases and J by 5 bases, with 16 bases left in between. In DNA form, the CDR3 reads TGTGCCAGCAGTCCCCCCGGGGTCCGTAACAATGAGCAGTTCTTC. Protein sequence: CASSPPGVRNNEQFF.

This clone was seen only once. DNA for the CDR3: TGTGCCAGCAGCTTAGGATTAAGCTCCTACAATGAGCAGTTCTTC. Its protein product is CASSLGLSSYNEQFF. V gene TRBV7-7 combines with J gene TRBJ2-1; D gene uncertain. The length of the CDR3 is 15 residues. The germline CDR1 and CDR2 sequences are SSHAT and FNYEAQ (reference sequence). The V gene lost 1 base and the J gene lost 0 bases, with 7 bases spanning the gap.

V gene TRBV6-5 combines with J gene TRBJ1-1, with TRBD1 identical over 9 bases. Trimming at V came to 6 bases and at J to 9 bases, leaving 11 bases not matched to a gene. From germline, CDR1 is MNHEY and CDR2 SVGAGI. There are 14 residues in the CDR3. DNA of the CDR3: TGTGCCAGCAGACGAACAGGGGGCGAGGGGAAAGCTTTCTTT. Residues: CASRRTGGEGKAFF.

This clone occurred a few times. The chain is built from TRBV11-2 and TRBJ1-1; D is unclear. With 5 bases removed from V and 3 bases from J, the gap between germline ends came to 10 bases. The CDR3 loop spans 13 amino acids. Germline CDR1 SGHAT, CDR2 FQNNGV. Written as DNA, the CDR3 is TGTGCCAGCAGCAGAAATGGACACACTGAAGCTTTCTTT. It specifies CASSRNGHTEAFF.

J is TRBJ2-1 and V is TRBV19, with D tentatively TRBD1 (5 bases). The V end was cut by 3 bases, the J end by 0 bases, with 9 bases between. Germline CDR1 is LNHDA and CDR2 is SQIVND (reference sequence). CDR3 length: 15 residues. This CDR3 is CASSMGLHSYNEQFF. Here the CDR3 DNA reads TGTGCCAGTAGTATGGGGCTGCACTCCTACAATGAGCAGTTCTTC.

The chain uses TRBV7-9 and TRBJ2-5; D is uncertain. V was trimmed by 5 bases and J by 1 base, leaving 8 bases between them. CDR1 and CDR2 from the germline V gene are SEHNR and FQNEAQ (reference sequence). The CDR3 is made up of 13 amino acids. CDR3 DNA: TGTGCCAGCAGCCCACCCAGCCAAGAGACCCAGTACTTC. This translates into CASSPPSQETQYF.

The chain is built from TRBV12-5 and TRBJ1-1; weak D call: TRBD1 (6 bases). The V gene lost 6 bases and the J gene lost 6 bases, with 23 bases spanning the gap. There are 16 residues in the CDR3. Per germline, CDR1 LGHNT and CDR2 FRNRAP. The CDR3 nucleotides read TGTGCTAGTGGCTTTTCCTCCAATCAGGGGAGAGCTGAAGCTTTCTTT. Translated: CASGFSSNQGRAEAFF.

The J gene is TRBJ1-2, the V gene TRBV15; maybe TRBD1 (6 bases). Trimming cost V 0 bases and J 11 bases, with 16 bases left between them. The CDR3 covers 14 residues. Germline CDR1 LNHNV, CDR2 YYDKDF (reference sequence). CDR3 sequence (DNA): TGTGCCACCAGCAGAGACCCCTCCGGGGGCAGGTACACCTTC. Its protein product is CATSRDPSGGRYTF.